This TCR beta chain was captured in a study of blood T cells in healthy people across ages (dated by TCRdb to the mid-2010s). About the study as a whole: Template switching captured roughly one uniquely barcoded TCR beta cDNA molecule per two T cells in model experiments. The study measured age-related changes in TCR beta repertoire diversity using deep sequencing normalized with unique cDNA molecular identifiers. Donors were grouped into four age groups: young (average approximately 15 years), middle-aged (39), aged (around 60) and long-lived (about 82). The study analyzed two additional independent replicas of 1 million unique cDNA reads from the same blood draw for two donors, one aged 18 to 29 and one aged 80 or older. What the research found in general, with its limitations: Donor CMV infection status was unknown, potentially confounding age-related changes in expanded clonotypes. The long-lived group showed more naive CD4+ T cells, fewer expanded clones and increased TCR diversity than the aged group, suggesting age selection. There was a strong correlation between observed TCR beta diversity and the percentage of naive T cells measured by flow cytometry. Estimates of total diversity based on one million sequenced T cells were regarded as lower bounds and as underestimates. Observed TCR beta diversity per million T cells fell roughly linearly with age, and a significant reduction was already apparent by age around 39. Conclusive comparison of naive and antigen-experienced compartments was prevented by the profiling of bulk unsorted PBMCs.

The CDR3 starts with the cysteine, ends with the phenylalanine, and has 15 residues. The kept DNA is CDR3 alone, 45 bases in frame from the first base. Sequences SGHAT (CDR1) and FQNNGV (CDR2) are obtained from the germline V gene. Unmatched junction bases come to 4, with V trimmed by 5 bases and J by 1 base. Systemically healthy Caucasian individuals from Russia, some 36 in total and aged about 6 to 100 years, were included as donors. Each donor gave ten milliliters of peripheral blood, drawn into EDTA-treated Vacutainer tubes. Ficoll-Paque density-gradient centrifugation was used to isolate PBMCs, with at least 7 million per sample. Total RNA, at least 6 micrograms per sample, was extracted from PBMCs with Trizol reagent. For every donor, flow cytometry on a PBMC aliquot measured the percentage of naive CD45RAhigh/CD27high T cells. The method behind the library was 5' RACE. Sequenced using an Illumina HiSeq 2500. The second PCR ran for roughly 7 to 11 cycles and used a J-beta primer mix along with a sample-barcoded 5' primer. A unique molecular identifier was introduced onto each TCR beta cDNA molecule by a template-switch 5' adaptor carrying 12 random nucleotides. Each sample yielded at least 3 million CDR3-containing paired-end reads. First-strand cDNA synthesis was performed from all RNA using the Mint cDNA synthesis kit, with priming by a TRBC-specific oligonucleotide. After uracil-DNA glycosylase treatment, a first 18-cycle PCR used universal primers M1SS and BC2_uni_R on all cDNA. The study's own analysis went as follows. Normalization of each sample was performed by random selection of 1 million high-quality reads, each carrying a distinct molecular identifier. Reads with shared molecular identifiers were discarded instead of being binned into consensus sequences. CDR3 identification, clonotype clustering and error correction used MiTCR with a Q25 quality threshold and the strictest error-elimination algorithm. A nonparametric unseen species model using Euler transformation provided a lower-bound estimate of total TCR beta diversity. The public reads were quality trimmed at Q25 with fastp and then assembled into clones with MiXCR by TCRdb, keeping productive beta chains. Every entry covers one CDR3 protein and lists the most common genes and DNA from its rows. TCRdb's processing, not the authors', yielded these V and J calls. The table for this sample lists 750,000 to 950,000 distinct CDR3 sequences; more than 25% of them were counted only once. The top ten constitute less than 3.5% of the sample.

There are a few counts of this clonotype. Its antigen has not been determined. No much larger clonotype is one base removed from it; base qualities were not supplied. Separately, the same data were catalogued under a study of T cells of mothers and their children. According to the second study: The donors were nine systemically healthy Caucasian individuals, made up of three mothers and their six children. cDNA synthesis consumed the entire amount of extracted RNA, loaded at approximately 1.6 ug RNA in each 15 ul reaction. In the second PCR, the M1S primer added sample barcodes and 2-4 random nucleotides. More than 8 million TCR beta CDR3 reads were obtained from each mother, and approximately 3 million reads were obtained from each child. In both related and unrelated pairs, thymic selection shapes the output of TCR recombination in a similar way, with inherited differences having only a minor effect. Normalized repertoire overlap in related mother-child pairs was always slightly higher than in unrelated mother-child pairs, but the difference was never significant. Persistent microchimeric T cell clones were not detected, at a sensitivity of around 99 clones per million clonotypes. Deep NGS was used in the study to compare the TCR beta repertoires of mothers and children and to look for features that separate related mother-child pairs from unrelated individuals. On average, the children were approximately 11 +/- 4 years old, while the mothers were approximately 40 +/- 4 years old. After adapter ligation with NEBNext reagents, the libraries were sequenced on Illumina HiSeq 2000 with 100+100 nt paired-end reads. Mother and child libraries were prepared a month apart and sequenced in separate runs to prevent cross-contamination. For each donor, somewhere between roughly 450,000 and 2,100,000 distinct TCR beta clonotypes were identified. Naive TCR beta clonotypes were estimated from low-frequency clonotypes matched to each donor's FACS-determined naive share, without sorting.

The rearrangement joined TRBV11-2 to TRBJ2-1; 8 junctional bases match TRBD1. This receptor was identified in a boy aged 5-17 years in good health. Sequencing used blood. The DNA sequence is TGTGCCAGCAGCGGACAGGGATTATCCTACAATGAGCAGTTCTTC. The translation is CASSGQGLSYNEQFF. Reference TRBV11-2 and TRBJ2-1 proteins supply the regions before and after the CDR3; the full variable domain is: EAGVAQSPRYKIIEKRQSVAFWCNPISGHATLYWYQQILGQGPKLLIQFQNNGVVDDSQLPKDRFSAERLKGVDSTLKIQPAKLEDSAVYLCASSGQGLSYNEQFFGPGTRLTVL.